The present TCR beta chain was sequenced within a study of PD-1 blockade in classical Hodgkin lymphoma (dated by TCRdb to 2018 to 2021). In terms of the full investigation: Nivolumab dosing was 3 mg/kg intravenously every 2 weeks, continuing until either disease progression or unacceptable toxicity. The study used CyTOF and TCR beta sequencing to define a peripheral blood immune signature of response to PD-1 blockade in classical Hodgkin lymphoma. What the work shows at the level of the full study, not this receptor alone: Lower diversity was seen in patients whose nivolumab began less than 1 year after ASCT, and these patients were left out of later analyses so that immune reconstitution would not confound the results. CD4+ but not CD8+ TCR diversity rose significantly by C4D1 (p=0.0027 vs p=0.16), most apparent in complete responders (p=0.02). Among trial patients, those achieving complete response had baseline diversity similar to that of newly diagnosed patients, while diversity was significantly lower in partial responders and progressors. The study was limited to a single clinical trial cohort, and causes of repertoire differences, possibly disease activity or prior therapy, remained undefined. Baseline TCR diversity was reported to be lower in newly diagnosed patients than in healthy donors and to be lower still in relapsed/refractory patients.

The CDR3 spans 15 residues, from the cysteine through the phenylalanine. The read is trimmed to its CDR3 DNA, 45 bases read in frame from base 1. Trimming leaves V shorter by 5 bases and J shorter by 6 bases, with the junction holding 9 bases beyond the gene matches. The germline V gene supplies CDR1 MNHNS and CDR2 SASEGT. Concerning this clone: Which antigen it targets is not known. No base-level quality is on record; no much larger clone is a single base apart.

In the paper's terms, the time point label means: cycle 1 day 1 (C1D1), immediately before nivolumab initiation. Relapse after autologous stem cell transplantation had occurred in all trial patients, and cohorts A, B and C were distinguished by prior brentuximab vedotin exposure. The trial cohort comprised around 60 patients with relapsed/refractory classical Hodgkin lymphoma whose best overall responses were complete response, partial response or progressive disease. Trial patients were treated with single-agent nivolumab in the multi-cohort phase II CheckMate 205 trial. An independent review committee assessed best overall response by applying the 2007 International Working Group response criteria. Trial PBMCs were collected just before the start of nivolumab (C1D1) and during therapy at cycle 2 day 1 and cycle 4 day 1. After peripheral blood was drawn into 8 mL Vacutainer Cell Preparation Tubes, PBMCs were isolated by centrifugation and then cryopreserved.

The Qiagen DNeasy kit was used to extract genomic DNA from unsorted PBMCs and from the negatively selected CD4+ and CD8+ fractions. TCR beta CDR3 regions were subjected to amplification by immunoSEQ multiplex PCR with primers that anneal to V and J segments. A synthetic immune receptor repertoire was used to minimize amplification bias, and any remaining bias was removed computationally after sequencing. The original methods were these. Repertoire diversity was quantified as the Shannon entropy index using custom Python scripts. Unsorted, CD4+ and CD8+ repertoires were analyzed separately, except in combined analyses where CD4+ and CD8+ sequences were merged in silico. Clonal expansion was defined as a frequency increase of at least 2-fold after treatment compared with C1D1, and clones undetected at baseline were assigned a pseudocount of 0.5. Singleton clones were defined as clones with 0 or 1 copy at C1D1, and non-singleton clones were defined as clones with 2 or more copies. Clones expanded in unsorted samples were annotated as CD4+, CD8+ or unknown by matching protein sequences in sorted samples from the same patient. Diversity changes from C1D1 to C4D1 were tested in paired samples using Wilcoxon tests. Held by TCRdb, this immuneACCESS table contains in-frame sequences only and omits some clones. Under half of the omission traces to an unresolved V gene where checked; the cause of the rest is unknown. V, J and clone size were drawn from that table, and D and trimming were deduced from the DNA. The sample table shows more than 10,000 clones, and about four fifths are seen once. Together, the top ten hold 20% to 25% of the sample.

Here the chain combines TRBV6-1 and TRBJ1-3, with 8 middle bases fitting TRBD1. The TCR was taken from a human donor with classical Hodgkin lymphoma. The sequences come from peripheral blood mononuclear cells (PBMCs), collected at baseline. The DNA reads as follows: TGTGCCAGCAGTCCCCGGACAGGGAGAGAAAACACCATATATTTT. This sequence encodes CASSPRTGRENTIYF.